Sequencing of this TCR beta chain was carried out in a study of OX40 agonist ivuxolimab in advanced cancers. CDR1 is LNHDA, CDR2 SQIVND, per germline (reference sequence). Trimming removed 1 base at V and 0 bases at J, with 13 bases between. The CDR3 has 17 residues. Method: immunoSEQ multiplex PCR; TCRdb's copy keeps in-frame clones and lacks some. The sample records about 91,000 clones, approximately 88% being singletons. This clone was detected once. This clonotype was sampled from an adult with an advanced solid tumor such as melanoma, head and neck, liver or kidney cancer. The chain couples TRBV19 to TRBJ1-3; D is undetermined. Sequencing was performed on CD4+ or CD8+ T cells sorted from blood, taken in a trial of the OX40 agonist ivuxolimab. The CDR3 loop reads CASSIGRRLFSGNTIYF. CDR3 DNA sequence: TGTGCCAGTAGTATAGGCCGCAGGTTGTTCTCTGGAAACACCATATATTTT.